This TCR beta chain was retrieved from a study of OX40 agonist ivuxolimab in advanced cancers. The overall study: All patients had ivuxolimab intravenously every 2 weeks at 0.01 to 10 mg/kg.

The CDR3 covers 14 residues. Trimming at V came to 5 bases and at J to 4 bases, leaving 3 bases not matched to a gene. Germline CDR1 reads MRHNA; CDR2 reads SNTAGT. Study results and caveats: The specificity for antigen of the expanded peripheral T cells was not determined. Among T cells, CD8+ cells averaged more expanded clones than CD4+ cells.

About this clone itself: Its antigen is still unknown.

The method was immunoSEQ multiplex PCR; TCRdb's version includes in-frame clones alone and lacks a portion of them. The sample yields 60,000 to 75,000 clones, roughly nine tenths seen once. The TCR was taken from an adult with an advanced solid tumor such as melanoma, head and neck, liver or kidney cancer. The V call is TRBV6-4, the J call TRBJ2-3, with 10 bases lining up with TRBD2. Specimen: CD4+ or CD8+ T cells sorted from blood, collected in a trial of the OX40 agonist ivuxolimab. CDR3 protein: CASSNLAGADTQYF. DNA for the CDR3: TGTGCCAGCAGTAATCTAGCGGGAGCAGATACGCAGTATTTT.